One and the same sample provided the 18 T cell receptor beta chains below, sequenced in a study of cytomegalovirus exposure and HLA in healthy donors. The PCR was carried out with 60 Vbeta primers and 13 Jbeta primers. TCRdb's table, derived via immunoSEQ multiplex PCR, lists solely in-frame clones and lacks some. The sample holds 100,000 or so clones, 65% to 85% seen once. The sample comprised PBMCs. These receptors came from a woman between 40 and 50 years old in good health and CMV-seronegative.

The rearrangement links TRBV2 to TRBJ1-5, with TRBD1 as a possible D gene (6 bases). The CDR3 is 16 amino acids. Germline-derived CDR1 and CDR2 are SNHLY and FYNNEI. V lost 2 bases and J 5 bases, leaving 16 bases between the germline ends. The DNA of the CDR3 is TGTGCCAGCAGTGAACTCCAGGCTGGGGGCGATCAGCCCCAGCATTTT. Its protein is CASSELQAGGDQPQHF.

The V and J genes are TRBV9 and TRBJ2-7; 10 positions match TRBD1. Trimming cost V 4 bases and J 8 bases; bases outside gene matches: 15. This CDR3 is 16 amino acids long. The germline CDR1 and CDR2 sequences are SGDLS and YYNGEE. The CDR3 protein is CASSPTVGTGDKKQYF. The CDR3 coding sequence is TGTGCCAGCAGCCCGACTGTTGGGACAGGGGATAAAAAGCAGTACTTC.

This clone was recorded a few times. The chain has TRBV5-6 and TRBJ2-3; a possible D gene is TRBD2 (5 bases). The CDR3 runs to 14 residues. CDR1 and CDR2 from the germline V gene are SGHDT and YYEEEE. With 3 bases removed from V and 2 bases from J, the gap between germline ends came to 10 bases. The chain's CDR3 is CASSSPGNTDTQYF. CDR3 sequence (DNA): TGTGCCAGCAGCTCCCCCGGGAACACAGATACGCAGTATTTT.

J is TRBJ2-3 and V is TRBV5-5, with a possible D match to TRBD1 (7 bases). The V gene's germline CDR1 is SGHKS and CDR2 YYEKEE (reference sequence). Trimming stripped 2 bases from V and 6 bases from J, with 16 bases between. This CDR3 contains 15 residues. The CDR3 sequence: CASSFQAGGQDTQYF. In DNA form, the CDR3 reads TGTGCCAGCAGCTTCCAGGCAGGGGGGCAGGATACGCAGTATTTT.

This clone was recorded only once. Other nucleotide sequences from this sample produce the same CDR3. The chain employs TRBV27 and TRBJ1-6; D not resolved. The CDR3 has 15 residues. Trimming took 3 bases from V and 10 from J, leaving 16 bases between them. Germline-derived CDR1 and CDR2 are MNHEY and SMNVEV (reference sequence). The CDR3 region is CASSLSFGGGSPLHF. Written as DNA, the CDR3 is TGTGCCAGCAGTTTGTCCTTCGGTGGAGGATCACCCCTCCACTTT.

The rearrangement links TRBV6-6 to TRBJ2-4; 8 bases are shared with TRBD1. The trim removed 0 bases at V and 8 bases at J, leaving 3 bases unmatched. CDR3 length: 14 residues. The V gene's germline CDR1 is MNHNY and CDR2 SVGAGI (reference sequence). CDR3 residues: CASSYSGQGHIQYF. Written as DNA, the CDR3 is TGTGCCAGCAGTTACTCAGGACAGGGACACATTCAGTACTTC.

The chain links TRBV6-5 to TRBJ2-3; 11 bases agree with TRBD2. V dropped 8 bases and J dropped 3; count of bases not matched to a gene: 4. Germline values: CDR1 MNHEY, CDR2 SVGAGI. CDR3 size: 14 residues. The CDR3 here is CASGTSGGTDTQYF. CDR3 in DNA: TGTGCCAGCGGAACTAGCGGGGGAACAGATACGCAGTATTTT.

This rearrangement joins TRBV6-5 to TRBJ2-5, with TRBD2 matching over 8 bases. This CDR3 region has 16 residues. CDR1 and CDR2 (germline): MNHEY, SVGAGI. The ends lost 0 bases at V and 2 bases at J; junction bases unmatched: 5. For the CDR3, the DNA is TGTGCCAGCAGTTACTCACCGGGAGGGATACAAGAGACCCAGTACTTC. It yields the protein CASSYSPGGIQETQYF.

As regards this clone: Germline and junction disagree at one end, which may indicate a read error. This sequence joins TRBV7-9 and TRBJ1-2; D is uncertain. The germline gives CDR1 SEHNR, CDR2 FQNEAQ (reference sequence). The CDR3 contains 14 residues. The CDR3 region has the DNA TGTTCCAGCAGCTTTCCCGGGGTGGCGTATGGCTACACCTTC. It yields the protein CSSSFPGVAYGYTF.

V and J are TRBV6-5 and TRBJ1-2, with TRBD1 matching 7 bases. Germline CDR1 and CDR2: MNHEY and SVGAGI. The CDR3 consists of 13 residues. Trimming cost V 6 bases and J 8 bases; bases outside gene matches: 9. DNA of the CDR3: TGTGCCAGCAGCTATGGACAGGTGGGGGGCTACACCTTC. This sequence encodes CASSYGQVGGYTF.

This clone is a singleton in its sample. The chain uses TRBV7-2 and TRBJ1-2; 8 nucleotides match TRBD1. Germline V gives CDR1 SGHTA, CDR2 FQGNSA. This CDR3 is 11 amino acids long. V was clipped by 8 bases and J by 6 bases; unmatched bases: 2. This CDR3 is CASPGGDGYTF. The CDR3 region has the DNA TGTGCCAGCCCAGGGGGCGATGGCTACACCTTC.

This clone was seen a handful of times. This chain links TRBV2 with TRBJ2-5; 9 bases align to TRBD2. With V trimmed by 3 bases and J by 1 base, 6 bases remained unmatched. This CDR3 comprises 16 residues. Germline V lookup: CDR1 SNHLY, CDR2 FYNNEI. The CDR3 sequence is CASSDHPAGGQETQYF. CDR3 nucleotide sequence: TGTGCCAGCAGTGATCATCCAGCGGGAGGCCAAGAGACCCAGTACTTC.

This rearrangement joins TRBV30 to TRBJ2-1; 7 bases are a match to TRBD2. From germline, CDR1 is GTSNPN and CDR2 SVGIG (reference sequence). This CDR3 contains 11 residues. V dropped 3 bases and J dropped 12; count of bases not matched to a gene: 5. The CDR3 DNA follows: TGTGCCTGGAGCGTGGGGGGGATGCAGTTCTTC. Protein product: CAWSVGGMQFF.

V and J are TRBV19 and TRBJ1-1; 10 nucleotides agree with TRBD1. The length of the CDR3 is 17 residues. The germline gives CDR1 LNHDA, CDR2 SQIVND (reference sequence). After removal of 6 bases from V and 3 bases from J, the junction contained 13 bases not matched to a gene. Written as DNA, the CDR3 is TGTGCCAGTAGGCGACAGGGGGCGAGACGGGGGGACACTGAAGCTTTCTTT. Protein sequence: CASRRQGARRGDTEAFF.

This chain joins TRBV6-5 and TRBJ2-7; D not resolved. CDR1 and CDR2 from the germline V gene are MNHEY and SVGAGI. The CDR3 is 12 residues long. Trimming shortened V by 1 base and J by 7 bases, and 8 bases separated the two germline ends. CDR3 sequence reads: CASSYFNGEQYF. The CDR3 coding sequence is TGTGCCAGCAGTTACTTCAACGGGGAGCAGTACTTC.

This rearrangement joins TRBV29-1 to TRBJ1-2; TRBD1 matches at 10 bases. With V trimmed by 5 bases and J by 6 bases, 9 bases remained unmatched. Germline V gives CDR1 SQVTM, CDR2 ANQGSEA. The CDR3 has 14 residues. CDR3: CSVSTGGAGDGYTF. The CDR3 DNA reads TGCAGCGTTTCGACAGGGGGCGCAGGAGATGGCTACACCTTC.

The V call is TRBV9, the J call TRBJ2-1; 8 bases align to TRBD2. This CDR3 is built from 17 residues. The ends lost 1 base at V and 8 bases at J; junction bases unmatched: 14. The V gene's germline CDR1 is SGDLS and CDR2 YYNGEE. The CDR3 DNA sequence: TGTGCCAGCAGCGTAACCGCGGGACGGGAGGGCCGGGATGAGCAGTTCTTC. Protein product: CASSVTAGREGRDEQFF. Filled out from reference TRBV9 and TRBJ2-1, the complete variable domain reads DSGVTQTPKHLITATGQRVTLRCSPRSGDLSVYWYQQSLDQGLQFLIQYYNGEERAKGNILERFSAQQFPDLHSELNLSSLELGDSALYFCASSVTAGREGRDEQFFGPGTRLTVL.

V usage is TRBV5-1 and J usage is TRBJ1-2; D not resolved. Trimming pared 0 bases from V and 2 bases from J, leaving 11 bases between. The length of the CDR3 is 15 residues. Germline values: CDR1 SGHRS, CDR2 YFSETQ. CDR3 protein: CASSLGPVENYGYTF. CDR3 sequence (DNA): TGCGCCAGCAGCTTGGGGCCGGTGGAGAACTATGGCTACACCTTC.